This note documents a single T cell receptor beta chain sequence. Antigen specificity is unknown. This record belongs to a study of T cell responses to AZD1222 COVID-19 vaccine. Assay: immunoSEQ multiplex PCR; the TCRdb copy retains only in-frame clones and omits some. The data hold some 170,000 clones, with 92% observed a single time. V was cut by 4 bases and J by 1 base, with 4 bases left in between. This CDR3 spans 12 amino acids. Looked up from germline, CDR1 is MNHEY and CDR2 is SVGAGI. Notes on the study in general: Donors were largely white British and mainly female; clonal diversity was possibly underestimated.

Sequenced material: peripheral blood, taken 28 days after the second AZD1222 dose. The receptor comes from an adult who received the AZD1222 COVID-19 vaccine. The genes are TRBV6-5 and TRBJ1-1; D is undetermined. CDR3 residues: CASSSRNTEAFF. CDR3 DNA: TGTGCCAGCAGTTCCAGGAACACTGAAGCTTTCTTT.